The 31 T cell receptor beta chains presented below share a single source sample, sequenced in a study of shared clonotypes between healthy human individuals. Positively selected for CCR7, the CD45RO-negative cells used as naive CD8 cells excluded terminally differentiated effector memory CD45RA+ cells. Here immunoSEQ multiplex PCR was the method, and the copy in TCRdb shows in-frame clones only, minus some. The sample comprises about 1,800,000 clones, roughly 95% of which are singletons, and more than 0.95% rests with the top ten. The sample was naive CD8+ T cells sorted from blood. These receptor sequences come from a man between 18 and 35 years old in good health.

The CDR3 sequence: CATSPYREGLQETQYF. The CDR3 nucleotides are TGTGCCACCAGCCCTTACCGGGAGGGTTTACAAGAGACCCAGTACTTC. The chain couples TRBV15 to TRBJ2-5; TRBD2 aligns across 8 bases. This CDR3 region has 16 residues. Germline CDR1 and CDR2: LNHNV and YYDKDF (reference sequence). V lost 5 bases and J lost 2; bases outside the gene matches: 10.

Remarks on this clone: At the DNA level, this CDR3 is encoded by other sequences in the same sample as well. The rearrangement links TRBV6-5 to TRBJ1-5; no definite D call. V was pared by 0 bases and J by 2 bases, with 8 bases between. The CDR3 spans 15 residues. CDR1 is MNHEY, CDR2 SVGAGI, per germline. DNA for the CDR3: TGTGCCAGCAGTTACTCATCTGGCGGCAATCAGCCCCAGCATTTT. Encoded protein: CASSYSSGGNQPQHF.

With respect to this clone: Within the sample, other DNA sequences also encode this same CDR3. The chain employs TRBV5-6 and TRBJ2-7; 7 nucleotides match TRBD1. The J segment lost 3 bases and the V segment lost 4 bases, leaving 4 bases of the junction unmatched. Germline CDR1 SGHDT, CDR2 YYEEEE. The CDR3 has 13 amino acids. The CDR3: CASSPTGLYEQYF. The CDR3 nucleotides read TGTGCCAGCAGCCCGACAGGGCTCTACGAGCAGTACTTC.

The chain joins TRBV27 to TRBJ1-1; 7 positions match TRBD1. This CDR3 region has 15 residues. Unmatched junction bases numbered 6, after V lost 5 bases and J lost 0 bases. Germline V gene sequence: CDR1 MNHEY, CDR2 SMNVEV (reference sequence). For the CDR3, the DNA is TGTGCCAGCAGTCCTGGGACAGACATGAACACTGAAGCTTTCTTT. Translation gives CASSPGTDMNTEAFF.

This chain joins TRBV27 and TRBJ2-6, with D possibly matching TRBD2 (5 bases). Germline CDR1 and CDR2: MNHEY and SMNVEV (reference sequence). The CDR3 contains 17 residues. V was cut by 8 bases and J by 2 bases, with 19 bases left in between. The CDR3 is CASSRTSTHPGANVLTF. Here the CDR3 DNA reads TGTGCCAGCTCGAGGACTTCCACCCATCCTGGGGCCAACGTCCTGACTTTC.

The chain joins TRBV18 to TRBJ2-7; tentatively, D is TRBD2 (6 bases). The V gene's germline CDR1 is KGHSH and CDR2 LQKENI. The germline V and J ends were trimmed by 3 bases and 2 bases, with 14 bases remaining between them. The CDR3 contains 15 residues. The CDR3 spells CASSPSGETPYEQYF. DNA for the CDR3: TGTGCCAGCTCACCGTCGGGGGAGACTCCCTACGAGCAGTACTTC.

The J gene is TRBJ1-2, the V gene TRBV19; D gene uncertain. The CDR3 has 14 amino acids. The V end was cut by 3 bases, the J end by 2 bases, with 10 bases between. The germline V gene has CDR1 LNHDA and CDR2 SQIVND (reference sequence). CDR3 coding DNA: TGTGCCAGTAGTATGACTACAGAGAACTATGGCTACACCTTC. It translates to CASSMTTENYGYTF.

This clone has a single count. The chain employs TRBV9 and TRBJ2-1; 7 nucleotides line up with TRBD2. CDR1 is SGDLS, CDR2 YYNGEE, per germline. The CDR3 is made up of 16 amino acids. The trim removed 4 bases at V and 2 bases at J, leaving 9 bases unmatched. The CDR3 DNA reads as TGTGCCAGCAGCACATACAGTGCGGGGGCCTACAATGAGCAGTTCTTC. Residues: CASSTYSAGAYNEQFF.

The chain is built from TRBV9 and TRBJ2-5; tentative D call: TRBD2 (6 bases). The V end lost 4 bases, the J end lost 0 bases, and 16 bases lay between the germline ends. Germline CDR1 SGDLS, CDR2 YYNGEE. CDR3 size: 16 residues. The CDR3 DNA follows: TGTGCCAGCAGCCCGAGTTTTGGGGGGAACCAAGAGACCCAGTACTTC. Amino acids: CASSPSFGGNQETQYF.

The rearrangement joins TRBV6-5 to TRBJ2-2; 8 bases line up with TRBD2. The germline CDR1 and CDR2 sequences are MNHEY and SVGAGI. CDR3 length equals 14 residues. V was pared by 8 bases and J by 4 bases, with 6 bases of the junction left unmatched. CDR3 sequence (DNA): TGTGCCAGCGGGGCGGGAGGTTTCACCGGGGAGCTGTTTTTT. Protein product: CASGAGGFTGELFF.

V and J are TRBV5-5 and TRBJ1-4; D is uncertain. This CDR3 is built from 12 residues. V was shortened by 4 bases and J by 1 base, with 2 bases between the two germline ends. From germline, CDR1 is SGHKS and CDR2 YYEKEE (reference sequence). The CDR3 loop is CASSGTNEKLFF. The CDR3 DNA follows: TGTGCCAGCAGCGGAACTAATGAAAAACTGTTTTTT.

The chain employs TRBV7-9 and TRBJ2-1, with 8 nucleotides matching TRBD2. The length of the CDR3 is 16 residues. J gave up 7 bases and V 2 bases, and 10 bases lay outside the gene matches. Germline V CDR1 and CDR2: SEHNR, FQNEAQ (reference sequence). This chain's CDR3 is CASSLKGGLVENEQFF. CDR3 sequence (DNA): TGTGCCAGCAGCTTAAAAGGGGGACTAGTCGAGAATGAGCAGTTCTTC.

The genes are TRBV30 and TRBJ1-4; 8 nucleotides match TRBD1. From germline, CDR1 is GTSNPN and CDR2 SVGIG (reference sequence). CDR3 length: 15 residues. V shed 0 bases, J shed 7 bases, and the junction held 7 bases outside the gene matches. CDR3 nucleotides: TGTGCCTGGAGTGTTCCAGGGGGCGGGGGTGAAAAACTGTTTTTT. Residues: CAWSVPGGGGEKLFF.

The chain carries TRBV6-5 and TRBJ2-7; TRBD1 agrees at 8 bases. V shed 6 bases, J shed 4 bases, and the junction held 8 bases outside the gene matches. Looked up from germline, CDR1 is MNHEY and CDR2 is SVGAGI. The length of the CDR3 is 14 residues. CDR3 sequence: CASRRQGKNYEQYF. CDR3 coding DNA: TGTGCCAGCAGAAGACAGGGGAAAAATTACGAGCAGTACTTC.

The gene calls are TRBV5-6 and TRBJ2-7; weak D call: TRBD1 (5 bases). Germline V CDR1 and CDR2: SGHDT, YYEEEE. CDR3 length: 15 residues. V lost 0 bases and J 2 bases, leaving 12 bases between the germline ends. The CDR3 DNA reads TGTGCCAGCAGCTTGGTGTTATCAGGGACCTACGAGCAGTACTTC. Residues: CASSLVLSGTYEQYF.

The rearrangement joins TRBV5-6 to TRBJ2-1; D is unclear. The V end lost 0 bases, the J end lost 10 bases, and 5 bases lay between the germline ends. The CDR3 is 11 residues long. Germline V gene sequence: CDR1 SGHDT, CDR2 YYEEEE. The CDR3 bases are TGTGCCAGCAGCTTGGTACTGGAGCAGTTCTTC. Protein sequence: CASSLVLEQFF.

The CDR3 DNA follows: TGTGCCAGCAGTTTTCAGGGAGCTAACTATGGCTACACCTTC. Residues: CASSFQGANYGYTF. The V gene is TRBV28, the J gene TRBJ1-2; weak D call: TRBD1 (5 bases). Germline V gene lookup returns CDR1 MDHEN and CDR2 SYDVKM. This CDR3 has 14 amino acids. The germline V and J ends were trimmed by 3 bases and 0 bases, with 8 bases remaining between them.

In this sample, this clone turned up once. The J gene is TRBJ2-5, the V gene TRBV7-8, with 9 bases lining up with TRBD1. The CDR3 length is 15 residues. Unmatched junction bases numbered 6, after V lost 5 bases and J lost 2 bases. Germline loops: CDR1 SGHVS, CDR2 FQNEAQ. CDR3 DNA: TGTGCCAGCAGCCCGTGGACAGGGGCGCAAGAGACCCAGTACTTC. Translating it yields CASSPWTGAQETQYF.

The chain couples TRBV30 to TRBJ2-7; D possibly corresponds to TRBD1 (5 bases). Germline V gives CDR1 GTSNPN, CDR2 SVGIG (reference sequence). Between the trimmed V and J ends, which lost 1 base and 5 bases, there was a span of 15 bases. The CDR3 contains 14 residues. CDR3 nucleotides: TGTGCCTGGAGTGACCCAGGGCAGTCGGACGAGCAGTACTTC. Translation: CAWSDPGQSDEQYF. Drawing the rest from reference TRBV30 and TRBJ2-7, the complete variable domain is SQTIHQWPATLVQPVGSPLSLECTVEGTSNPNLYWYRQAAGRGLQLLFYSVGIGQISSEVPQNLSASRPQDRQFILSSKKLLLSDSGFYLCAWSDPGQSDEQYFGPGTRLTVT.

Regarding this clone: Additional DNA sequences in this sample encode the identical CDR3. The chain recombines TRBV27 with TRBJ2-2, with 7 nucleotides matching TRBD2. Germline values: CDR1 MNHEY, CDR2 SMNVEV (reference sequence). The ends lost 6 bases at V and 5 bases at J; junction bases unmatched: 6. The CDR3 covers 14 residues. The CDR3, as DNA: TGTGCCAGCAGGTGGACTAGTGGGACCGGGGAGCTGTTTTTT. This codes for CASRWTSGTGELFF.

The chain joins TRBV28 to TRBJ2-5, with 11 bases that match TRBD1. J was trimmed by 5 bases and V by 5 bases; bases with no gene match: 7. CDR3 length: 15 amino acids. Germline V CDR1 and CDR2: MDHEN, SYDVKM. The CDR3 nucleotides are TGTGCCAGCAGTCCTGGACAGGGGGCACTCGAGACCCAGTACTTC. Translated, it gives CASSPGQGALETQYF.

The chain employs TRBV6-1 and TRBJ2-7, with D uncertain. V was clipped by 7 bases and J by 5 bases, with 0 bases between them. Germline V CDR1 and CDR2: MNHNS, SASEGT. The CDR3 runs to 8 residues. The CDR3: CASNEQYF. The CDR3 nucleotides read TGTGCCAGCAACGAGCAGTACTTC.

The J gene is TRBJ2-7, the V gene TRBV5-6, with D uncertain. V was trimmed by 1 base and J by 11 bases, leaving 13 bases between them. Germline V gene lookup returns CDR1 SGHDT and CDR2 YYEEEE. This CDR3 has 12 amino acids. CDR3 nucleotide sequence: TGTGCCAGCAGCTTGACCTGGAGCGCTGAGTACTTC. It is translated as CASSLTWSAEYF. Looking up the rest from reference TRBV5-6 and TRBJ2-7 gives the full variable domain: DAGVTQSPTHLIKTRGQQVTLRCSPKSGHDTVSWYQQALGQGPQFIFQYYEEEERQRGNFPDRFSGHQFPNYSSELNVNALLLGDSALYLCASSLTWSAEYFGPGTRLTVT.

The CDR3 reads CASSPHRGTDTQYF. DNA of the CDR3: TGCGCCAGCAGCCCGCATAGGGGCACAGATACGCAGTATTTT. The chain recombines TRBV4-1 with TRBJ2-3, with no clear D. Germline-derived CDR1 and CDR2 are MGHRA and YSYEKL. CDR3 size: 14 residues. The V and J ends lost 4 bases and 1 base respectively, with 9 bases between them.

The CDR3 protein is CASSLGAASTYEQYF. CDR3 sequence (DNA): TGCGCCAGCAGCTTGGGGGCTGCTTCCACCTACGAGCAGTACTTC. J is TRBJ2-7 and V is TRBV5-1; D ambiguous. The V end was cut by 0 bases, the J end by 2 bases, with 12 bases between. The germline V gene has CDR1 SGHRS and CDR2 YFSETQ. The CDR3 has 15 amino acids.

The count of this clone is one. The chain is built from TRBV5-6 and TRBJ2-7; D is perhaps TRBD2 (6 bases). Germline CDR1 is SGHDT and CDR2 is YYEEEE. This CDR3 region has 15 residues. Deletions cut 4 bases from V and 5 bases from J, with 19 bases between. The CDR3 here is CASSRVRGWLDEQYF. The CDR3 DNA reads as TGTGCCAGCAGCCGGGTCCGGGGGTGGTTGGACGAGCAGTACTTC. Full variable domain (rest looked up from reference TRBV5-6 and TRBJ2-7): DAGVTQSPTHLIKTRGQQVTLRCSPKSGHDTVSWYQQALGQGPQFIFQYYEEEERQRGNFPDRFSGHQFPNYSSELNVNALLLGDSALYLCASSRVRGWLDEQYFGPGTRLTVT.

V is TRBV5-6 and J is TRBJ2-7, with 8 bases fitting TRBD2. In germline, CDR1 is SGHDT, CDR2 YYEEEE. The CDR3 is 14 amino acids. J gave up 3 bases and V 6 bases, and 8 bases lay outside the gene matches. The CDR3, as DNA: TGTGCCAGCACCCTTTATAGCGGGGTCTACGAGCAGTACTTC. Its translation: CASTLYSGVYEQYF. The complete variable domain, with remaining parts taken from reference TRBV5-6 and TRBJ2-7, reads DAGVTQSPTHLIKTRGQQVTLRCSPKSGHDTVSWYQQALGQGPQFIFQYYEEEERQRGNFPDRFSGHQFPNYSSELNVNALLLGDSALYLCASTLYSGVYEQYFGPGTRLTVT.

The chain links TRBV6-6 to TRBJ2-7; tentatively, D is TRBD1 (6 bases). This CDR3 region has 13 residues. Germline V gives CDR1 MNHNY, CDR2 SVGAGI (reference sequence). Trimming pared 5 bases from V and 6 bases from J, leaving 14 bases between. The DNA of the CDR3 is TGTGCCAGCAGTCCAGGGGCCCGGGTCGAGCAGTACTTC. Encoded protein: CASSPGARVEQYF.

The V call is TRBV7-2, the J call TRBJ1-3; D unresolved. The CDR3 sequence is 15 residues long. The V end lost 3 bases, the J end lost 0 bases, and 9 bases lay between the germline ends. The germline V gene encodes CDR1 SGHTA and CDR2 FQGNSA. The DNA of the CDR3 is TGTGCCAGCAGCTTCGCCGTCAGCTCTGGAAACACCATATATTTT. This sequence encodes CASSFAVSSGNTIYF.

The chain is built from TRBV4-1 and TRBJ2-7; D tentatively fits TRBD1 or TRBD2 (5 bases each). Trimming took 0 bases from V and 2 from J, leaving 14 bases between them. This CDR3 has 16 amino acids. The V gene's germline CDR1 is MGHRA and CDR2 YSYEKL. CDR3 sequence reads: CASSQDRGVETYEQYF. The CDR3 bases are TGCGCCAGCAGCCAAGATCGAGGGGTAGAGACCTACGAGCAGTACTTC.

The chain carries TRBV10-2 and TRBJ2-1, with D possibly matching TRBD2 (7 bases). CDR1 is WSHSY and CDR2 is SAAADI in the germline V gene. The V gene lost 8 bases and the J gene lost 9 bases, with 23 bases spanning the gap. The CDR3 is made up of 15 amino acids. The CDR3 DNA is TGCGCCAGCGGGGGGGGCGGGGGTCAGGTCGGTGAGCAGTTCTTC. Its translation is CASGGGGGQVGEQFF.